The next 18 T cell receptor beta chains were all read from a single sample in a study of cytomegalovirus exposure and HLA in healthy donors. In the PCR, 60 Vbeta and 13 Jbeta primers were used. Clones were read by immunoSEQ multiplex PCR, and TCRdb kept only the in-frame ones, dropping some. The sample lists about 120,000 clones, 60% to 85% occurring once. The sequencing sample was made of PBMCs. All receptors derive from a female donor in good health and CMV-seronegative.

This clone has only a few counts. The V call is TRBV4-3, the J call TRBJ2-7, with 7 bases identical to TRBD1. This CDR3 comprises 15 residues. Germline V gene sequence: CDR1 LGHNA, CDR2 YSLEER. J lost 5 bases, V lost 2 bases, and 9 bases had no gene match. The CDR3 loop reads CASSQSYRGNNEQYF. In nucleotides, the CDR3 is TGCGCCAGCAGCCAATCGTACAGGGGCAACAACGAGCAGTACTTC.

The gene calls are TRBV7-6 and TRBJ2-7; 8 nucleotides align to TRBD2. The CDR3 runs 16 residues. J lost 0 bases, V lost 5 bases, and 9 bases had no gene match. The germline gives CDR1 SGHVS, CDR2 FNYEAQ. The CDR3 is CASSAQLAASSYEQYF. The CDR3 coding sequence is TGTGCCAGCAGCGCACAACTAGCGGCTAGCTCCTACGAGCAGTACTTC.

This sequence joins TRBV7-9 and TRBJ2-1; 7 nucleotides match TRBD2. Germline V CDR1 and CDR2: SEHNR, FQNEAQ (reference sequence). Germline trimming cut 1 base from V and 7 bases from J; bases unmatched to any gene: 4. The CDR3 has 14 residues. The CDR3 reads CASSLDAGVNEQFF. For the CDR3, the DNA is TGTGCCAGCAGCTTAGACGCGGGGGTTAATGAGCAGTTCTTC.

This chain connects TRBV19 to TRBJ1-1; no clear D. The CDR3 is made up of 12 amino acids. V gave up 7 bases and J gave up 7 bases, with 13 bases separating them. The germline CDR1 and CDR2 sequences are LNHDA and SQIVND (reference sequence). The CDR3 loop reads CASTIGGSEAFF. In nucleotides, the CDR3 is TGTGCCAGTACGATAGGCGGGAGTGAAGCTTTCTTT. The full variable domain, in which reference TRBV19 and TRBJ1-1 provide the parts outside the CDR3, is DGGITQSPKYLFRKEGQNVTLSCEQNLNHDAMYWYRQDPGQGLRLIYYSQIVNDFQKGDIAEGYSVSREKKESFPLTVTSAQKNPTAFYLCASTIGGSEAFFGQGTRLTVV.

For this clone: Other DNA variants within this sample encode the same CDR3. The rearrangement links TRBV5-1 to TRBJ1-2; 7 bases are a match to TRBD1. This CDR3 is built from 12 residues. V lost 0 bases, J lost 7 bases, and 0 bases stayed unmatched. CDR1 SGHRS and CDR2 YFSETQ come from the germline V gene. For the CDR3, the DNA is TGCGCCAGCAGCTTGGACAGGGGTGGCTACACCTTC. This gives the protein CASSLDRGGYTF.

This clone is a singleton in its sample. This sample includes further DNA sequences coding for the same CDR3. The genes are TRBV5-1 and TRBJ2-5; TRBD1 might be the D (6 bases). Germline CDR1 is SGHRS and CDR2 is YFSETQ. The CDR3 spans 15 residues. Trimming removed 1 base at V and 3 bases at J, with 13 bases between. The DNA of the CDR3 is TGCGCCAGCAGCTTGTCGCGGAGACAGGAAGAGACCCAGTACTTC. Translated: CASSLSRRQEETQYF.

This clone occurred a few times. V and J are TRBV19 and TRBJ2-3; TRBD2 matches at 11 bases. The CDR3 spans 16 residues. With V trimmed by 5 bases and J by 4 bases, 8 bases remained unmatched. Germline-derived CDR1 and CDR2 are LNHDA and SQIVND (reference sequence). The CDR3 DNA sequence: TGTGCCAGTAGTTTAAATAGCGGGGGGGGCGCAGATACGCAGTATTTT. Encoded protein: CASSLNSGGGADTQYF. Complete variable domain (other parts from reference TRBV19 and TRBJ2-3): DGGITQSPKYLFRKEGQNVTLSCEQNLNHDAMYWYRQDPGQGLRLIYYSQIVNDFQKGDIAEGYSVSREKKESFPLTVTSAQKNPTAFYLCASSLNSGGGADTQYFGPGTRLTVL.

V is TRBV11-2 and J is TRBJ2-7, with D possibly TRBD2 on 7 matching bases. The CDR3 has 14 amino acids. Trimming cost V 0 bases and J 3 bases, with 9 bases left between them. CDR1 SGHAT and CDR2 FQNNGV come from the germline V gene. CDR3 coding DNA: TGTGCCAGCAGCTTAGAAAGGGGGGGCTACGAGCAGTACTTC. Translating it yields CASSLERGGYEQYF.

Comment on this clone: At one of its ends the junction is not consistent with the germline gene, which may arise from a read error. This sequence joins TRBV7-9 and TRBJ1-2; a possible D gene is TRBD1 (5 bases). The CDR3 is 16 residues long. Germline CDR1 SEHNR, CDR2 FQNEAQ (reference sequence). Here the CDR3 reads CSSSLRGEDTNYGYTF. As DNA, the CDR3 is TGTTCCAGCAGCTTAAGGGGCGAAGACACTAACTATGGCTACACCTTC. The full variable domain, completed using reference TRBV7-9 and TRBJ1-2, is DTGVSQNPRHKITKRGQNVTFRCDPISEHNRLYWYRQTLGQGPEFLTYFQNEAQLEKSRLLSDRFSAERPKGSFSTLEIQRTEQGDSAMYLCSSSLRGEDTNYGYTFGSGTRLTVV.

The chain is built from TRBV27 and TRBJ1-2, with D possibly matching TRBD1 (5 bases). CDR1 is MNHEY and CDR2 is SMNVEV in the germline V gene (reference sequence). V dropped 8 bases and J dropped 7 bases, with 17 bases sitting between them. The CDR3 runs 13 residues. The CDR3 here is CASRSAGLGGYTF. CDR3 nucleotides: TGTGCCAGCCGGTCCGCAGGGCTGGGTGGCTACACCTTC.

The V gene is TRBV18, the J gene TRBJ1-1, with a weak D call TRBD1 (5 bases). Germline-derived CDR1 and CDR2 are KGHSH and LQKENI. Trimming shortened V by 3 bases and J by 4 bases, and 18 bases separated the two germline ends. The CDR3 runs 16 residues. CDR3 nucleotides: TGTGCCAGCTCACCCGGTCCGGGGGGGACGGGCACTGAAGCTTTCTTT. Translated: CASSPGPGGTGTEAFF.

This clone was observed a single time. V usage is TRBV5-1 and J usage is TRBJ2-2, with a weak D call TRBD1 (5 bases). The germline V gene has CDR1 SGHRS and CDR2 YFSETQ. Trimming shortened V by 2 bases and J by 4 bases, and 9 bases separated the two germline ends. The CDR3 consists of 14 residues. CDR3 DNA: TGCGCCAGCAGCTTCGACAGTGCCACCGGGGAGCTGTTTTTT. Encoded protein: CASSFDSATGELFF.

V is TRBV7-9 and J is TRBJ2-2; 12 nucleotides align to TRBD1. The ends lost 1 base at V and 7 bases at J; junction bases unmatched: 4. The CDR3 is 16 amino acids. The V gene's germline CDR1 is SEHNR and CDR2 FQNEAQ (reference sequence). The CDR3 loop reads CASSLVGTGGHGELFF. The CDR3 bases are TGTGCCAGCAGCTTAGTTGGGACAGGGGGCCACGGGGAGCTGTTTTTT.

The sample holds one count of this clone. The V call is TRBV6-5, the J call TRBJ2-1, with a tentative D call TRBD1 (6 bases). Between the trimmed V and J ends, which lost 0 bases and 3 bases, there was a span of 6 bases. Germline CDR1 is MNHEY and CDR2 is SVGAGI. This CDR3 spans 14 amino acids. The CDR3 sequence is CASSYSRGYNEQFF. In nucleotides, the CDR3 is TGTGCCAGCAGTTACTCCAGGGGCTACAATGAGCAGTTCTTC.

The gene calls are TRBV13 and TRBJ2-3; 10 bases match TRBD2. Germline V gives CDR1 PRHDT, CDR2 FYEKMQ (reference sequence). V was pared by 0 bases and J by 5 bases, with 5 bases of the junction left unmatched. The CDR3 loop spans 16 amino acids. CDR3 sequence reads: CASSLGASGGGDTQYF. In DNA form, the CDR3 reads TGTGCCAGCAGCTTAGGAGCGAGCGGGGGGGGAGATACGCAGTATTTT.

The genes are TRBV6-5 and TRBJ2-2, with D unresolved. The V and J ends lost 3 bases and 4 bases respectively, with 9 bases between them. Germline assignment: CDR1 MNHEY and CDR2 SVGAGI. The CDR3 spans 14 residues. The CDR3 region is CASSYPSFTGELFF. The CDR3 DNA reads TGTGCCAGCAGTTATCCCAGTTTCACCGGGGAGCTGTTTTTT.

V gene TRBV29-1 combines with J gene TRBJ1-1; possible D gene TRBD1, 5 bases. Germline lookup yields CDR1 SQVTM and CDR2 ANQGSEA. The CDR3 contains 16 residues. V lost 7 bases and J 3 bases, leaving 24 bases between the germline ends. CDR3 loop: CSAGGGRGRADTEAFF. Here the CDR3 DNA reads TGCAGCGCTGGCGGAGGGAGGGGAAGGGCTGACACTGAAGCTTTCTTT.

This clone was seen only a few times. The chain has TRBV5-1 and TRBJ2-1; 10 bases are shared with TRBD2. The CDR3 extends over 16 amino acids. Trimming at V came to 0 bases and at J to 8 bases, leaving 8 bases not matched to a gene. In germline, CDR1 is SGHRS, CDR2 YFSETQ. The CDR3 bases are TGCGCCAGCAGCTTGGTTAGCGGGGGGTACCGGGATGAGCAGTTCTTC. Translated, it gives CASSLVSGGYRDEQFF.